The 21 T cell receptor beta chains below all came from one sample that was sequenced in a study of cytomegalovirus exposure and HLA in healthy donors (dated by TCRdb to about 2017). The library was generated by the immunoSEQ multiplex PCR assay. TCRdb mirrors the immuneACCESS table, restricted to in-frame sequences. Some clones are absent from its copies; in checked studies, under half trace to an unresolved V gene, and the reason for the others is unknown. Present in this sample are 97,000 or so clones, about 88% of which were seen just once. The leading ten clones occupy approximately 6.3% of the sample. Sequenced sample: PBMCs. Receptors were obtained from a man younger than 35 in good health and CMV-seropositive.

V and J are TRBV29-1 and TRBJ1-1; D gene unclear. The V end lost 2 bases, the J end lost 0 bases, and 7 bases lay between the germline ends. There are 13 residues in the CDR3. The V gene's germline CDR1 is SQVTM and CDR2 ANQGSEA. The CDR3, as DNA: TGCAGCGTTGAAACACAGATGAACACTGAAGCTTTCTTT. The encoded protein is CSVETQMNTEAFF. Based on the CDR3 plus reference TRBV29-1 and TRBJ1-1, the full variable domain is SAVISQKPSRDICQRGTSLTIQCQVDSQVTMMFWYRQQPGQSLTLIATANQGSEATYESGFVIDKFPISRPNLTFSTLTVSNMSPEDSSIYLCSVETQMNTEAFFGQGTRLTVV.

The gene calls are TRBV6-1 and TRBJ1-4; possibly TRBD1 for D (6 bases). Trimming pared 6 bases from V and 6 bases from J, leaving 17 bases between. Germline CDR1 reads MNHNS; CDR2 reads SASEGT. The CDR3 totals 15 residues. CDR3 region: CASRPKQGGDEKLFF. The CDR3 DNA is TGTGCCAGCAGACCAAAACAGGGTGGGGATGAAAAACTGTTTTTT.

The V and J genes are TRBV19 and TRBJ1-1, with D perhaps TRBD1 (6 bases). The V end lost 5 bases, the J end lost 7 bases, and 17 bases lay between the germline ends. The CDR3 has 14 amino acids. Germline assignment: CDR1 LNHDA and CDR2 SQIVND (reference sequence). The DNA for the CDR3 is TGTGCCAGTAGTCTCCCCAGGGGAATCGGTGAAGCTTTCTTT. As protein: CASSLPRGIGEAFF.

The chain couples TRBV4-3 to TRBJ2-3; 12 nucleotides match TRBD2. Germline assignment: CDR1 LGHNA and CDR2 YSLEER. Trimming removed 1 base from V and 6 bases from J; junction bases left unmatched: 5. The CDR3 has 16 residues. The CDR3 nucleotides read TGCGCCAGCAGCCAAGGGACTAGCGGGACTTCGGATACGCAGTATTTT. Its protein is CASSQGTSGTSDTQYF.

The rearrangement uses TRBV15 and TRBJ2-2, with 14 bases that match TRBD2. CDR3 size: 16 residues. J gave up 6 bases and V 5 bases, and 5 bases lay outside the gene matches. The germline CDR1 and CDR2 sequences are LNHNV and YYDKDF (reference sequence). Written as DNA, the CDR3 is TGTGCCACCAGCGAAGGGACTAGCGGGAGATCCGGGGAGCTGTTTTTT. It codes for CATSEGTSGRSGELFF.

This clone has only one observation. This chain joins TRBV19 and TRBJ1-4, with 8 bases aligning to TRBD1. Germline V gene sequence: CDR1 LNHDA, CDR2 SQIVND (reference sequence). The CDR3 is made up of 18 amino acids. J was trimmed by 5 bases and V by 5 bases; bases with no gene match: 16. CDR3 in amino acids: CASSSRTGQVSGNEKLFF. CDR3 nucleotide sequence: TGTGCCAGTAGTTCTAGGACAGGGCAAGTCTCCGGCAATGAAAAACTGTTTTTT.

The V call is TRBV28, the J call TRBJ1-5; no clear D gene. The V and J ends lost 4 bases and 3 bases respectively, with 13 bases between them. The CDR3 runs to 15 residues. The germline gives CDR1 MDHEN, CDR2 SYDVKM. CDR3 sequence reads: CASSSPAGHNQPQHF. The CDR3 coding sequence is TGTGCCAGCAGTTCTCCGGCAGGCCACAATCAGCCCCAGCATTTT.

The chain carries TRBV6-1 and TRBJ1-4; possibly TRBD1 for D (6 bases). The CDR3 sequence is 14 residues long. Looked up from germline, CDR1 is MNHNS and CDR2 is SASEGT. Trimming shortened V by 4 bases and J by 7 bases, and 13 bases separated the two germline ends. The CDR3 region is CASSVEGGGEKLFF. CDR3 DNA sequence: TGTGCCAGCAGTGTAGAGGGGGGGGGTGAAAAACTGTTTTTT.

The CDR3 reads CASSLRGTGELFF. The CDR3 DNA reads TGTGCCAGCAGTTTACGGGGGACCGGGGAGCTGTTTTTT. The chain employs TRBV6-5 and TRBJ2-2; TRBD2 is a possible D gene (6 bases). Between the trimmed V and J ends, which lost 4 bases and 5 bases, there was a span of 8 bases. This CDR3 has 13 amino acids. The germline gives CDR1 MNHEY, CDR2 SVGAGI.

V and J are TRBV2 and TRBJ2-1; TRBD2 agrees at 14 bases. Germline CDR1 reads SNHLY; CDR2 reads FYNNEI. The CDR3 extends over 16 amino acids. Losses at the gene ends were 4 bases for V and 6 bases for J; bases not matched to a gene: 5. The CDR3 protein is CASSGPGLAGANEQFF. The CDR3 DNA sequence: TGTGCCAGCAGTGGTCCGGGACTAGCGGGAGCCAATGAGCAGTTCTTC.

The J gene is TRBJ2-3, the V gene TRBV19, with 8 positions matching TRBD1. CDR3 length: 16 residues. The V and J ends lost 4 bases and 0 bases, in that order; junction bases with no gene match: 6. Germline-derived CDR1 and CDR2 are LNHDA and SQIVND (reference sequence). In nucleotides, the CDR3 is TGTGCCAGTAGTACACAGGGGGATACCAGCACAGATACGCAGTATTTT. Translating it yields CASSTQGDTSTDTQYF. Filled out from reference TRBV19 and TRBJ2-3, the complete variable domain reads DGGITQSPKYLFRKEGQNVTLSCEQNLNHDAMYWYRQDPGQGLRLIYYSQIVNDFQKGDIAEGYSVSREKKESFPLTVTSAQKNPTAFYLCASSTQGDTSTDTQYFGPGTRLTVL.

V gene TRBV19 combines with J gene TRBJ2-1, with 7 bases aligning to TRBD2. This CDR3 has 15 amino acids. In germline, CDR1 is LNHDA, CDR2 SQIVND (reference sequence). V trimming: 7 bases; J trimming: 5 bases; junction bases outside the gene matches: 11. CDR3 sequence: CASTESGNLNNEQFF. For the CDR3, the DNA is TGTGCCAGTACCGAGAGCGGGAATTTAAACAATGAGCAGTTCTTC.

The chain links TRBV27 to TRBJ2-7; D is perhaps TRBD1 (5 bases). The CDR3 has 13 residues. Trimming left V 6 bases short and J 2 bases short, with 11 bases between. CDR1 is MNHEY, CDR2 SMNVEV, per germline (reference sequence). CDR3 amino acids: CASRLLDTYEQYF. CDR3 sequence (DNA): TGTGCCAGCAGGCTCTTGGACACCTACGAGCAGTACTTC.

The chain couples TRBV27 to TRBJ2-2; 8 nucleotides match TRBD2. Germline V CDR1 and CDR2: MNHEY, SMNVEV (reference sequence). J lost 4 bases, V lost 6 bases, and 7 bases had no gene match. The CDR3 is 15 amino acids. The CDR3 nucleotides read TGTGCCAGCAGAGGCGGGAGGAGGGGCACCGGGGAGCTGTTTTTT. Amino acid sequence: CASRGGRRGTGELFF.

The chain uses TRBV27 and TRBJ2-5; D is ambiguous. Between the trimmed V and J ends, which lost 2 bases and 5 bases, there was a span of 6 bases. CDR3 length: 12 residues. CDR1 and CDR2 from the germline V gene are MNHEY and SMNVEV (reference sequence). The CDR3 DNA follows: TGTGCCAGCAGTTTAATTCGGGAGACCCAGTACTTC. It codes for CASSLIRETQYF.

This CDR3 reads CASSAATSGGFEQFF. In DNA form, the CDR3 reads TGTGCCAGCAGCGCGGCCACTAGCGGGGGGTTTGAGCAGTTCTTC. The chain links TRBV9 to TRBJ2-1; 12 bases line up with TRBD2. V lost 3 bases, J lost 9 bases, and 7 bases stayed unmatched. Germline assignment: CDR1 SGDLS and CDR2 YYNGEE. The CDR3 runs 15 residues. Complete variable domain (other parts from reference TRBV9 and TRBJ2-1): DSGVTQTPKHLITATGQRVTLRCSPRSGDLSVYWYQQSLDQGLQFLIQYYNGEERAKGNILERFSAQQFPDLHSELNLSSLELGDSALYFCASSAATSGGFEQFFGPGTRLTVL.

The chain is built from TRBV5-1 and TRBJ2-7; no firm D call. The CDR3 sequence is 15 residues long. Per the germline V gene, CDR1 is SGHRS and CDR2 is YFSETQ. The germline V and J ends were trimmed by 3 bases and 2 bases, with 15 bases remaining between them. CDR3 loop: CASSYSTDRAYEQYF. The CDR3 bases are TGCGCCAGCAGCTACTCTACCGATCGGGCCTACGAGCAGTACTTC.

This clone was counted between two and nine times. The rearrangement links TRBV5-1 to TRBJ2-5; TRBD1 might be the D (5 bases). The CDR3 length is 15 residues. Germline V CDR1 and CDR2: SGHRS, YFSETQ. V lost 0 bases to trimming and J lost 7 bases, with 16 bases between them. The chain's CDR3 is CASSLATPIRGTQYF. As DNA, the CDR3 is TGCGCCAGCAGCTTGGCTACACCGATTAGGGGGACCCAGTACTTC.

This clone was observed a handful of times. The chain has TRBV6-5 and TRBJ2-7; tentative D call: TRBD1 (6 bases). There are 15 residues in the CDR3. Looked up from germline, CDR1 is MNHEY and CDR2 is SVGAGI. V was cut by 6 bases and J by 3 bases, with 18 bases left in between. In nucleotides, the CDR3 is TGTGCCAGCAGCCTTTCCGGACAGCCAGTCTACGAGCAGTACTTC. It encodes CASSLSGQPVYEQYF.

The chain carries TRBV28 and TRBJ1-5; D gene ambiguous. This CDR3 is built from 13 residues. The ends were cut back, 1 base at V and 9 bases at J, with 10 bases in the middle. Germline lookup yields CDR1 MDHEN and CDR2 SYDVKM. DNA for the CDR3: TGTGCCAGCAGTTTATCGGTGAGGCCGCCCCAGCATTTT. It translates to CASSLSVRPPQHF.

CDR3 loop: CASSLDPQLYNEQFF. CDR3 sequence (DNA): TGTGCCAGCAGCTTAGATCCTCAACTCTACAATGAGCAGTTCTTC. This chain connects TRBV11-1 to TRBJ2-1; the D is unclear. The CDR3 length is 15 residues. CDR1 is SGHAT and CDR2 is FQDESV in the germline V gene (reference sequence). The V end was cut by 1 base, the J end by 3 bases, with 10 bases between.